This TCR beta chain was recorded in a study of T cells in Graves' hyperthyroidism and ophthalmopathy. From RNA transcripts, TCR beta CDR3 regions were amplified. HTBI primers were the set used in a first-round RT-PCR of the TCR CDR3. TCRdb itself ran the multiplex PCR reads through MiXCR, one entry per CDR3 protein. This sample has under 450,000 distinct CDR3 sequences; about 14% occur once, and the top ten carry less than 25%. There are many counts of this clonotype. This CDR3 contains 14 residues. V lost 5 bases to trimming and J lost 7 bases; unmatched junction nucleotides: 5. The sample consisted of blood. The chain uses TRBV12-3 or TRBV12-4 and TRBJ2-5, with TRBD2 matching 12 bases. This clonotype was sampled from a young man with Graves' hyperthyroidism that later progressed to Graves' ophthalmopathy. The CDR3: CASSPLAGGGTQYF. The CDR3 nucleotides read TGTGCCAGCAGTCCGCTAGCGGGGGGGGGGACCCAGTACTTC.